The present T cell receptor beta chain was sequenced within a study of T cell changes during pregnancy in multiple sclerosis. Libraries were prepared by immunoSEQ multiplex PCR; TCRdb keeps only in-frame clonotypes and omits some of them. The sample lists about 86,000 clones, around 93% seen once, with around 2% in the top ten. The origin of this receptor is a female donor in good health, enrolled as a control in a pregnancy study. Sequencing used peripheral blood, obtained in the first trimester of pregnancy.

CDR3 coding DNA: TGTGCCAGCAGTCTTCACTATTCCTACGAGCAGTACTTC. This codes for CASSLHYSYEQYF. The chain links TRBV27 to TRBJ2-7, with D unresolved. Looked up from germline, CDR1 is MNHEY and CDR2 is SMNVEV (reference sequence). This CDR3 comprises 13 residues. Deletions cut 5 bases from V and 1 base from J, with 9 bases between.